Following are 15 T cell receptor beta chains from one sample sequenced in a study of T-cell reconstitution after alpha-beta-depleted transplantation in children (dated by TCRdb to the mid-2010s). The sample's treatment or condition label, decoded: allogeneic hematopoietic cell transplantation with graft depleted of TCRalphabeta T cells and CD19 B cells. Library generation was performed with PCR. The instrument given in TCRdb is Illumina HiSeq 2500. To normalize quantification of the TCRbeta repertoire, the TCR libraries were built with molecular barcoding that relied on unique molecular identifiers. TCRdb's own reprocessing of the public reads used fastp at Q25 and MiXCR and kept productive beta chains. Identical CDR3 protein sequences are pooled into one entry, listed with their most common genes and DNA. This sample holds about 98,000 distinct CDR3 sequences; about 22% were observed only once. The top ten clonotypes cover around a fifth of the sample.

The sequenced sample was PBMCs, obtained before TCRalphabeta/CD19-depleted stem cell transplant. The receptors here all came from a boy between 2 and 10 years old with acute lymphoblastic leukemia, due to receive a stem cell transplant.

The rearrangement links TRBV9 to TRBJ1-1; TRBD1 agrees at 8 bases. Germline V lookup: CDR1 SGDLS, CDR2 YYNGEE. This CDR3 is built from 14 residues. Germline trimming cut 4 bases from V and 4 bases from J; bases unmatched to any gene: 6. This chain's CDR3 is CASSPWDRLTEAFF. In DNA form, the CDR3 reads TGTGCCAGCAGCCCCTGGGACAGGCTCACTGAAGCTTTCTTT.

This clonotype was recorded only once. The gene calls are TRBV9 and TRBJ2-1; unclear D gene. The V end lost 3 bases, the J end lost 6 bases, and 10 bases lay between the germline ends. This CDR3 spans 13 amino acids. From germline, CDR1 is SGDLS and CDR2 YYNGEE. CDR3 residues: CASSAGPGNEQFF. The CDR3 region has the DNA TGTGCCAGCAGCGCTGGCCCGGGCAATGAGCAGTTCTTC. Using reference TRBV9 and TRBJ2-1 for the parts outside the CDR3, the full variable domain is DSGVTQTPKHLITATGQRVTLRCSPRSGDLSVYWYQQSLDQGLQFLIQYYNGEERAKGNILERFSAQQFPDLHSELNLSSLELGDSALYFCASSAGPGNEQFFGPGTRLTVL.

This clonotype was picked up a small number of times. The V call is TRBV3-1, the J call TRBJ2-5; 7 nucleotides line up with TRBD2. The CDR3 is made up of 17 amino acids. The V and J ends lost 1 base and 5 bases, in that order; junction bases with no gene match: 13. CDR1 and CDR2 from the germline V gene are LGHDT and YNNKEL (reference sequence). The CDR3 DNA follows: TGTGCCAGCAGCCAAGCTCGCCCCCTAGCGGATTCGGAGACCCAGTACTTC. Translating it yields CASSQARPLADSETQYF.

In this sample, this clonotype turned up a few times. The chain recombines TRBV7-9 with TRBJ2-1, with unresolved D. The germline CDR1 and CDR2 sequences are SEHNR and FQNEAQ (reference sequence). The CDR3 runs 15 residues. The V and J ends lost 5 bases and 2 bases respectively, with 13 bases between them. In DNA, the CDR3 is TGTGCCAGCAGCCCTAGTGAGGCTACCTACAATGAGCAGTTCTTC. Translating gives CASSPSEATYNEQFF.

Concerning this clonotype itself: One end of the junction is discordant with germline, which a read error may explain. This sequence joins TRBV15 and TRBJ1-1, with D unclear. The CDR3 totals 13 residues. Germline V gene lookup returns CDR1 LNHNV and CDR2 YYDKDF (reference sequence). Here the CDR3 DNA reads TGCGCCACCAGCAGATCAAGGAACACTGAAGCTTTCTTT. As protein: CATSRSRNTEAFF.

There are a few counts of this clonotype. The rearrangement joins TRBV12-3 or TRBV12-4 to TRBJ1-5; no firm D call. Trimming took off 3 bases at V and 2 bases at J, with 8 bases between the two ends. The CDR3 consists of 14 residues. This CDR3 reads CASSFPGGNQPQHF. The DNA for the CDR3 is TGTGCCAGCAGTTTCCCGGGAGGCAATCAGCCCCAGCATTTT.

V usage is TRBV28 and J usage is TRBJ2-1; D not certain. CDR1 is MDHEN and CDR2 is SYDVKM in the germline V gene. This CDR3 has 15 amino acids. V was shortened by 7 bases and J by 2 bases, with 15 bases between the two germline ends. The CDR3 DNA sequence: TGTGCCAGCACCTTTAGCATAGGGACCTACAATGAGCAGTTCTTC. Translated, it gives CASTFSIGTYNEQFF.

This chain links TRBV6-2 or TRBV6-3 with TRBJ2-1; no clear D. The CDR3 loop spans 15 amino acids. Germline CDR1 and CDR2: MNHEY and SVGEGT. V shed 5 bases and J shed 1 base, with 12 bases lying between them. The CDR3 DNA is TGTGCCAGCAGTAACGCCTGGAGTTCCTACAATGAGCAGTTCTTC. It yields the protein CASSNAWSSYNEQFF.

This chain uses TRBV5-1 with TRBJ1-1; no clear D gene. Trimming removed 0 bases from V and 2 bases from J, with 11 bases in between. This CDR3 spans 15 amino acids. Germline CDR1 SGHRS, CDR2 YFSETQ. The CDR3 is CASSLERRVNTEAFF. CDR3 nucleotide sequence: TGCGCCAGCAGCTTGGAAAGGAGGGTAAACACTGAAGCTTTCTTT.

This clonotype turned up a few times. This chain connects TRBV20-1 to TRBJ1-4; D call uncertain. From germline, CDR1 is DFQATT and CDR2 SNEGSKA (reference sequence). The CDR3 contains 12 residues. V lost 1 base and J 5 bases, leaving 5 bases between the germline ends. CDR3 sequence: CSARGQNEKLFF. The CDR3 region has the DNA TGCAGTGCTAGAGGGCAAAATGAAAAACTGTTTTTT.

Here the CDR3 DNA reads TGTGCCAGCCCTTCGACTGTCGCGGTGTACGAGCAGTACTTC. This sequence encodes CASPSTVAVYEQYF. The V gene is TRBV28, the J gene TRBJ2-7; D gene uncertain. The V end was cut by 8 bases, the J end by 4 bases, with 18 bases between. This CDR3 comprises 14 residues. Germline V gene lookup returns CDR1 MDHEN and CDR2 SYDVKM.

This chain uses TRBV12-3 or TRBV12-4 with TRBJ2-5; the match to TRBD2 covers 7 bases. The J segment lost 5 bases and the V segment lost 2 bases, leaving 8 bases of the junction unmatched. This CDR3 comprises 15 residues. CDR3 nucleotides: TGTGCCAGCAGTTTAAGGCCTAGCGGTGGCGAGACCCAGTACTTC. It yields the protein CASSLRPSGGETQYF.

The chain links TRBV28 to TRBJ2-7; 7 bases map to TRBD2. The CDR3 sequence is 15 residues long. Germline trimming cut 6 bases from V and 4 bases from J; bases unmatched to any gene: 12. Germline CDR1 and CDR2: MDHEN and SYDVKM. This chain's CDR3 is CASRPPASGQYEQYF. CDR3 nucleotide sequence: TGTGCCAGCAGACCTCCGGCTAGCGGCCAATACGAGCAGTACTTC.

The chain joins TRBV9 to TRBJ2-7; D uncertain. CDR1 SGDLS and CDR2 YYNGEE come from the germline V gene. V dropped 0 bases and J dropped 0 bases, with 7 bases sitting between them. The CDR3 sequence is 14 residues long. CDR3 loop: CASSVATNSYEQYF. The CDR3, as DNA: TGTGCCAGCAGCGTAGCAACTAACTCCTACGAGCAGTACTTC.

CDR3 in amino acids: CASSPVGRHSPQHF. In DNA form, the CDR3 reads TGTGCCAGCAGCCCAGTGGGACGACACTCGCCCCAGCATTTT. V is TRBV5-5 and J is TRBJ1-5, with D possibly TRBD1 on 5 matching bases. The CDR3 covers 14 residues. From germline, CDR1 is SGHKS and CDR2 YYEKEE (reference sequence). V lost 4 bases and J lost 9, with 17 bases in between.